The 30 T cell receptor beta chains listed next were all sequenced from one sample in a study of shared clonotypes between healthy human individuals. Assay used: immunoSEQ multiplex PCR; TCRdb lists only in-frame clones, some missing. Of roughly 1.5 million clones listed, approximately 98% were seen once; the top ten hold roughly 0.4%. The material sequenced was naive CD4+ T cells sorted from blood. The subset was: CD45RA+ positively selected. The receptors stem from a man aged 30-40 years in good health.

The chain links TRBV6-4 to TRBJ1-2; unclear D gene. Germline V gene sequence: CDR1 MRHNA, CDR2 SNTAGT. The CDR3 loop spans 13 amino acids. The V end was cut by 5 bases, the J end by 2 bases, with 9 bases between. The CDR3 here is CASSKGQNYGYTF. The CDR3 DNA reads TGTGCCAGCAGTAAGGGTCAGAACTATGGCTACACCTTC.

V usage is TRBV28 and J usage is TRBJ2-3; D is perhaps TRBD1 (6 bases). The CDR3 contains 15 residues. Germline V gene sequence: CDR1 MDHEN, CDR2 SYDVKM. V was pared by 5 bases and J by 0 bases, with 12 bases between. The CDR3 loop reads CASSRDKPSTDTQYF. The CDR3 DNA reads TGTGCCAGCAGTCGGGACAAGCCTAGCACAGATACGCAGTATTTT.

This chain uses TRBV5-6 with TRBJ2-3, with TRBD1 as a possible D gene (5 bases). Trimming pared 0 bases from V and 6 bases from J, leaving 8 bases between. The CDR3 totals 13 residues. Germline loops: CDR1 SGHDT, CDR2 YYEEEE. CDR3 protein: CASSLGNRDTQYF. The CDR3, as DNA: TGTGCCAGCAGCTTGGGGAACAGGGATACGCAGTATTTT.

A word on this clone: Other DNA sequences within the sample encode an identical CDR3. The genes are TRBV5-1 and TRBJ2-2; D not certain. Trimming pared 0 bases from V and 4 bases from J, leaving 7 bases between. Germline V gives CDR1 SGHRS, CDR2 YFSETQ. The CDR3 runs to 14 residues. The CDR3 is CASSLDKGTGELFF. The CDR3 bases are TGCGCCAGCAGCTTGGATAAGGGCACCGGGGAGCTGTTTTTT.

This chain uses TRBV7-9 with TRBJ1-3, with TRBD1 identical over 8 bases. V lost 6 bases and J lost 0; bases outside the gene matches: 13. Germline lookup yields CDR1 SEHNR and CDR2 FQNEAQ (reference sequence). The CDR3 spans 18 residues. CDR3 DNA sequence: TGTGCCAGCAGGTCTCACCCGGGACAGGTGATCTCTGGAAACACCATATATTTT. It translates to CASRSHPGQVISGNTIYF.

This clone was observed once. The V and J genes are TRBV19 and TRBJ1-1, with 8 bases that match TRBD1. With V trimmed by 5 bases and J by 8 bases, 4 bases remained unmatched. The germline V gene encodes CDR1 LNHDA and CDR2 SQIVND (reference sequence). CDR3 length: 12 residues. The CDR3 spells CASSPRDREAFF. Written as DNA, the CDR3 is TGTGCCAGTAGTCCCCGGGACAGGGAAGCTTTCTTT.

The chain combines TRBV6-1 with TRBJ2-3; TRBD2 matches 9 bases. Germline lookup yields CDR1 MNHNS and CDR2 SASEGT. The CDR3 has 14 residues. Trimming at V came to 4 bases and at J to 3 bases, leaving 2 bases not matched to a gene. CDR3 in amino acids: CASSGSGRTDTQYF. CDR3 DNA: TGTGCCAGCAGTGGAAGCGGGAGGACAGATACGCAGTATTTT.

The V call is TRBV6-1, the J call TRBJ2-7; D remains ambiguous. The CDR3 has 12 residues. Germline V gene sequence: CDR1 MNHNS, CDR2 SASEGT. V was pared by 8 bases and J by 2 bases, with 10 bases between. CDR3 sequence: CASSAPPYEQYF. The CDR3 region has the DNA TGTGCCAGCTCAGCTCCGCCCTACGAGCAGTACTTC.

The chain joins TRBV30 to TRBJ1-5; the D is unclear. The CDR3 spans 15 residues. The V end was cut by 3 bases, the J end by 0 bases, with 12 bases between. From germline, CDR1 is GTSNPN and CDR2 SVGIG (reference sequence). The CDR3 nucleotides are TGTGCCTGGAGCTTGGAGAATTATAGCAATCAGCCCCAGCATTTT. Encoded protein: CAWSLENYSNQPQHF.

J is TRBJ2-7 and V is TRBV6-1; 8 bases match TRBD2. Trimming at V came to 4 bases and at J to 9 bases, leaving 8 bases not matched to a gene. CDR3 length: 13 amino acids. Germline V gene data show CDR1 as MNHNS and CDR2 as SASEGT. CDR3 sequence: CASSASGPPGQYF. The CDR3 region has the DNA TGTGCCAGCAGTGCTAGCGGGCCCCCGGGGCAGTACTTC.

This rearrangement joins TRBV9 to TRBJ2-1; 9 nucleotides match TRBD2. V lost 4 bases, J lost 1 base, and 9 bases stayed unmatched. Germline CDR1 reads SGDLS; CDR2 reads YYNGEE. This CDR3 has 17 residues. The CDR3 region has the DNA TGTGCCAGCAGCAACCGGGGTAGCGGGAGTTCCTACAATGAGCAGTTCTTC. Protein product: CASSNRGSGSSYNEQFF.

The CDR3 bases are TGTGCCAGCACCCCCCACCAGAGGTCCGGGGAGCTGTTTTTT. It translates to CASTPHQRSGELFF. The chain has TRBV7-6 and TRBJ2-2, with D unclear. This CDR3 is built from 14 residues. CDR1 is SGHVS and CDR2 is FNYEAQ in the germline V gene. V dropped 7 bases and J dropped 6 bases, with 15 bases sitting between them.

V and J are TRBV15 and TRBJ2-3; D unclear. CDR3 length: 16 amino acids. CDR1 and CDR2 (germline): LNHNV, YYDKDF (reference sequence). The V and J ends lost 1 base and 4 bases respectively, with 15 bases between them. In DNA form, the CDR3 reads TGTGCCACCAGCAGAGGTATGGACCGCCGGTCAGATACGCAGTATTTT. Amino acids: CATSRGMDRRSDTQYF.

This clone was observed a single time. This sequence joins TRBV7-9 and TRBJ1-2, with no clear D. Trimming took 5 bases from V and 0 from J, leaving 10 bases between them. The CDR3 contains 14 residues. Germline lookup yields CDR1 SEHNR and CDR2 FQNEAQ (reference sequence). CDR3 bases: TGTGCCAGCAGCCAGGCAGGAGCTAACTATGGCTACACCTTC. Amino acids: CASSQAGANYGYTF.

The V call is TRBV28, the J call TRBJ2-1; D call uncertain. Germline V CDR1 and CDR2: MDHEN, SYDVKM. V was cut by 3 bases and J by 7 bases, with 13 bases left in between. The CDR3 covers 14 residues. The CDR3 loop is CASSLRLKGNEQFF. The CDR3 coding sequence is TGTGCCAGCAGTTTGAGGCTCAAAGGTAATGAGCAGTTCTTC. The full variable domain, with the rest looked up from reference TRBV28 and TRBJ2-1, is DVKVTQSSRYLVKRTGEKVFLECVQDMDHENMFWYRQDPGLGLRLIYFSYDVKMKEKGDIPEGYSVSREKKERFSLILESASTNQTSMYLCASSLRLKGNEQFFGPGTRLTVL.

The V call is TRBV11-2, the J call TRBJ1-3, with no clear D. The CDR3 has 17 amino acids. The germline V gene has CDR1 SGHAT and CDR2 FQNNGV. The V end was cut by 5 bases, the J end by 2 bases, with 19 bases between. CDR3 nucleotides: TGTGCCAGCAGCGTTCGAAGGACTGGAGCTCCTGGAAACACCATATATTTT. This translates into CASSVRRTGAPGNTIYF.

This clone has a single count. V and J are TRBV2 and TRBJ2-7; TRBD1 agrees at 9 bases. There are 15 residues in the CDR3. The V gene end was trimmed by 6 bases and the J gene end by 2 bases; junction bases not matched to a gene: 8. Germline CDR1 reads SNHLY; CDR2 reads FYNNEI. This CDR3 is CASSSPGTGTYEQYF. For the CDR3, the DNA is TGTGCCAGCAGCAGCCCCGGGACAGGGACCTACGAGCAGTACTTC.

The rearrangement uses TRBV19 and TRBJ2-3, with 9 bases lining up with TRBD1. V was clipped by 5 bases and J by 2 bases; unmatched bases: 2. Germline assignment: CDR1 LNHDA and CDR2 SQIVND (reference sequence). The CDR3 is made up of 14 amino acids. The CDR3 bases are TGTGCCAGTAGTGGGACAGGGATCACAGATACGCAGTATTTT. Amino acid sequence: CASSGTGITDTQYF. Filled out from reference TRBV19 and TRBJ2-3, the complete variable domain reads DGGITQSPKYLFRKEGQNVTLSCEQNLNHDAMYWYRQDPGQGLRLIYYSQIVNDFQKGDIAEGYSVSREKKESFPLTVTSAQKNPTAFYLCASSGTGITDTQYFGPGTRLTVL.

The V and J genes are TRBV6-5 and TRBJ1-5; D call uncertain. The ends were cut back, 5 bases at V and 6 bases at J, with 11 bases in the middle. The CDR3 contains 13 residues. Germline CDR1 and CDR2: MNHEY and SVGAGI. In DNA, the CDR3 is TGTGCCAGCAGTCACCCCAATCGTCAGCCCCAGCATTTT. It yields the protein CASSHPNRQPQHF.

V is TRBV5-1 and J is TRBJ1-2; D gene ambiguous. Looked up from germline, CDR1 is SGHRS and CDR2 is YFSETQ. V was pared by 4 bases and J by 1 base, with 14 bases between. The CDR3 spans 15 residues. The CDR3 protein is CASSAARPYNYGYTF. The CDR3 DNA reads as TGCGCCAGCAGCGCGGCGCGGCCTTATAACTATGGCTACACCTTC.

The chain carries TRBV7-9 and TRBJ2-1, with TRBD2 identical over 14 bases. The trim removed 3 bases at V and 1 base at J, leaving 2 bases unmatched. The length of the CDR3 is 17 residues. Germline V gene sequence: CDR1 SEHNR, CDR2 FQNEAQ (reference sequence). The CDR3 is CASSLRTSGRSYNEQFF. The CDR3 DNA follows: TGTGCCAGCAGCTTGCGGACTAGCGGGAGGTCCTACAATGAGCAGTTCTTC.

A note on this clone: One junction end does not reproduce the germline sequence, and a read error may be involved. This chain uses TRBV27 with TRBJ2-7; D gene ambiguous. CDR1 MNHEY and CDR2 SMNVEV come from the germline V gene (reference sequence). The CDR3 is 11 residues long. The CDR3 DNA sequence: TGTGCCAGCAGCACAAACCTGGACGAGACATTC. Translating it yields CASSTNLDETF.

The rearrangement joins TRBV5-4 to TRBJ2-1; tentative D call: TRBD2 (5 bases). Between the trimmed V and J ends, which lost 5 bases and 7 bases, there was a span of 13 bases. The CDR3 is 13 amino acids. Germline V gene lookup returns CDR1 SGHNT and CDR2 YYREEE (reference sequence). The CDR3 loop reads CASSLMGGNEQFF. CDR3 DNA: TGTGCCAGCAGTCTCATGGGCGGGAATGAGCAGTTCTTC.

The table lists this clone with a count of one. The CDR3 region has the DNA TGTGCCAGCAGCCAAAAGACAGGGGGAGTTACTGAAGCTTTCTTT. It encodes CASSQKTGGVTEAFF. The chain links TRBV5-4 to TRBJ1-1; TRBD1 matches at 9 bases. This CDR3 comprises 15 residues. The V gene's germline CDR1 is SGHNT and CDR2 YYREEE (reference sequence). The V segment lost 4 bases and the J segment 5 bases; nucleotides outside the gene matches: 9.

The chain links TRBV10-3 to TRBJ1-4; TRBD1 aligns across 9 bases. The CDR3 spans 14 residues. The V segment lost 4 bases and the J segment 8 bases; nucleotides outside the gene matches: 5. Germline V gene data show CDR1 as ENHRY and CDR2 as SYGVKD. The CDR3 DNA follows: TGTGCCATCAGTGCGGGACAGGGAAAGGAAAAACTGTTTTTT. It is translated as CAISAGQGKEKLFF.

The chain is built from TRBV7-9 and TRBJ1-1; D ambiguous. Looked up from germline, CDR1 is SEHNR and CDR2 is FQNEAQ (reference sequence). The CDR3 spans 15 residues. V lost 4 bases and J lost 4, with 16 bases in between. CDR3 sequence (DNA): TGTGCCAGCAGCTCTCAAGTACTTTCAAGCACTGAAGCTTTCTTT. It codes for CASSSQVLSSTEAFF.

V is TRBV6-1 and J is TRBJ2-7; D is undetermined. The germline V gene has CDR1 MNHNS and CDR2 SASEGT. V was cut by 7 bases and J by 3 bases, with 13 bases left in between. CDR3 length equals 13 residues. CDR3 nucleotides: TGTGCCAGCACGTTCCCGGCGAGCTACGAGCAGTACTTC. Translation: CASTFPASYEQYF.

This chain joins TRBV5-1 and TRBJ2-1, with a tentative D call TRBD1 (5 bases). From germline, CDR1 is SGHRS and CDR2 YFSETQ. Trimming left V 0 bases short and J 8 bases short, with 15 bases between. This CDR3 contains 15 residues. The CDR3 DNA reads TGCGCCAGCAGCTTGGGCCGCGAGTCAGGGTATGAGCAGTTCTTC. Encoded protein: CASSLGRESGYEQFF.

This rearrangement joins TRBV5-8 to TRBJ2-1; D unresolved. Trimming left V 2 bases short and J 9 bases short, with 6 bases between. The CDR3 spans 11 residues. Germline lookup yields CDR1 SGHTS and CDR2 YDEGEE. The CDR3 spells CASSFYGEQFF. The CDR3 DNA reads as TGTGCCAGCAGCTTTTACGGTGAGCAGTTCTTC. The whole variable domain, remainder taken from reference TRBV5-8 and TRBJ2-1, is EAGVTQSPTHLIKTRGQQATLRCSPISGHTSVYWYQQALGLGLQFLLWYDEGEERNRGNFPPRFSGRQFPNYSSELNVNALELEDSALYLCASSFYGEQFFGPGTRLTVL.

The chain joins TRBV7-9 to TRBJ1-2; D is unclear. V shed 2 bases and J shed 6 bases, with 7 bases lying between them. The germline V gene encodes CDR1 SEHNR and CDR2 FQNEAQ (reference sequence). The CDR3 totals 12 residues. The CDR3 coding sequence is TGTGCCAGCAGCTTATCTCCACATGGCTACACCTTC. It specifies CASSLSPHGYTF.